Following are 18 T cell receptor beta chains from one sample sequenced in a study of T cell changes during pregnancy in multiple sclerosis. The data were produced by immunoSEQ multiplex PCR, yet TCRdb's version contains in-frame clones alone and is incomplete. In the table there are about 110,000 clones, approximately 90% of which are singletons. The starting material was peripheral blood, obtained after pregnancy. These receptors were obtained from a female donor with multiple sclerosis, enrolled in a pregnancy study.

The count of this clone is one. The chain is built from TRBV5-1 and TRBJ2-2; 7 bases match TRBD1. The CDR3 spans 15 residues. With 1 base clipped from V and 4 bases from J, the junction kept 4 bases outside the gene matches. In germline, CDR1 is SGHRS, CDR2 YFSETQ. The CDR3 nucleotides are TGCGCCAGCAGCTTGACAGGGGAGCCCACCGGGGAGCTGTTTTTT. As protein: CASSLTGEPTGELFF.

The rearrangement links TRBV7-2 to TRBJ2-1; D is unresolved. Trimming took off 1 base at V and 4 bases at J, with 5 bases between the two ends. This CDR3 is built from 13 residues. Per the germline V gene, CDR1 is SGHTA and CDR2 is FQGNSA. The CDR3 reads CASSLDSYNEQFF. CDR3 nucleotide sequence: TGTGCCAGCAGCTTAGACAGTTACAATGAGCAGTTCTTC.

This clone was seen a few times. This chain uses TRBV7-2 with TRBJ2-1; D may be TRBD1 (6 bases). The CDR3 totals 14 residues. Germline V gene data show CDR1 as SGHTA and CDR2 as FQGNSA. V was shortened by 11 bases and J by 2 bases, with 16 bases between the two germline ends. As DNA, the CDR3 is TGTGCCTGCACTGGGGACACCGCCTACAATGAGCAGTTCTTC. Its translation is CACTGDTAYNEQFF.

This chain connects TRBV27 to TRBJ1-1; a weak D match, TRBD1 (6 bases). V shed 5 bases and J shed 5 bases, with 21 bases lying between them. Germline V CDR1 and CDR2: MNHEY, SMNVEV (reference sequence). There are 16 residues in the CDR3. This chain's CDR3 is CASSPPPGGLRTEAFF. CDR3 nucleotides: TGTGCCAGCAGTCCCCCTCCCGGGGGGCTTCGGACTGAAGCTTTCTTT.

V gene TRBV10-3 combines with J gene TRBJ2-3; 8 bases match TRBD2. Germline V gene sequence: CDR1 ENHRY, CDR2 SYGVKD. V was clipped by 5 bases and J by 0 bases; unmatched bases: 7. This CDR3 contains 16 residues. DNA of the CDR3: TGTGCCATCAGTTCGGTAGCGGGGACTAGCACAGATACGCAGTATTTT. Translation gives CAISSVAGTSTDTQYF.

The rearrangement joins TRBV4-1 to TRBJ2-1, with 7 positions matching TRBD1. Losses at the gene ends were 5 bases for V and 3 bases for J; bases not matched to a gene: 13. The CDR3 consists of 17 residues. Germline-derived CDR1 and CDR2 are MGHRA and YSYEKL. The chain's CDR3 is CASSTDLYRGGYNEQFF. The CDR3 region has the DNA TGCGCCAGCAGCACCGACCTTTACAGGGGTGGCTACAATGAGCAGTTCTTC.

The genes are TRBV29-1 and TRBJ1-2; no reliable D call. CDR1 is SQVTM, CDR2 ANQGSEA, per germline. The ends were cut back, 6 bases at V and 8 bases at J, with 16 bases in the middle. The length of the CDR3 is 12 residues. Here the CDR3 reads CSVLVGSGGYTF. CDR3 DNA sequence: TGCAGCGTCCTTGTGGGGAGTGGAGGCTACACCTTC.

The chain carries TRBV6-5 and TRBJ2-5; a possible D gene is TRBD2 (5 bases). Trimming removed 2 bases at V and 0 bases at J, with 10 bases between. Germline V gene sequence: CDR1 MNHEY, CDR2 SVGAGI. The CDR3 is 15 amino acids. CDR3 protein: CASSYARGYQETQYF. In DNA form, the CDR3 reads TGTGCCAGCAGTTACGCACGGGGTTACCAAGAGACCCAGTACTTC.

The chain carries TRBV6-6 and TRBJ1-6, with D perhaps matching TRBD1 (6 bases). Trimming left V 7 bases short and J 6 bases short, with 13 bases between. This CDR3 is 14 amino acids long. CDR1 and CDR2 (germline): MNHNY, SVGAGI (reference sequence). CDR3 region: CASNLQGSNSPLHF. CDR3 DNA: TGTGCCAGCAACCTACAGGGTAGTAATTCACCCCTCCACTTT.

V usage is TRBV6-1 and J usage is TRBJ2-1; TRBD2 matches 10 bases. The CDR3 totals 15 residues. The J segment lost 2 bases and the V segment lost 5 bases, leaving 3 bases of the junction unmatched. Germline V gene lookup returns CDR1 MNHNS and CDR2 SASEGT. CDR3 sequence: CASSTSGAPYNEQFF. The CDR3 region has the DNA TGTGCCAGCAGTACTAGCGGGGCCCCCTACAATGAGCAGTTCTTC.

The chain couples TRBV14 to TRBJ1-1, with a weak D call TRBD1 (5 bases). The germline V and J ends were trimmed by 1 base and 4 bases, with 10 bases remaining between them. Germline CDR1 is SGHDN and CDR2 is FVKESK. The CDR3 is made up of 14 amino acids. The CDR3 DNA reads as TGTGCCAGCAGCCAAGTATTCGGGGGCACTGAAGCTTTCTTT. Protein product: CASSQVFGGTEAFF.

The rearrangement uses TRBV6-1 and TRBJ1-2; 12 bases map to TRBD1. The J segment lost 12 bases and the V segment lost 0 bases, leaving 5 bases of the junction unmatched. Germline CDR1 is MNHNS and CDR2 is SASEGT. The CDR3 runs to 14 residues. CDR3 nucleotide sequence: TGTGCCAGCAGTGAAGCGGGGACAGGGGGCTCTAACACCTTC. This encodes CASSEAGTGGSNTF.

The chain links TRBV2 to TRBJ1-5; D unclear. The CDR3 runs 13 residues. CDR1 and CDR2 from the germline V gene are SNHLY and FYNNEI. V gave up 7 bases and J gave up 0 bases, with 7 bases separating them. The CDR3: CASNYYSNQPQHF. The CDR3 coding sequence is TGTGCCAGCAACTACTATAGCAATCAGCCCCAGCATTTT.

The chain has TRBV7-2 and TRBJ2-6; perhaps TRBD2 as D (7 bases). In germline, CDR1 is SGHTA, CDR2 FQGNSA. CDR3 length: 18 residues. V was shortened by 1 base and J by 0 bases, with 13 bases between the two germline ends. The CDR3 bases are TGTGCCAGCAGCTTAGTAGGCGGGGGCCTCTCTGGGGCCAACGTCCTGACTTTC. Encoded protein: CASSLVGGGLSGANVLTF. The variable domain in full, completed from reference TRBV7-2 and TRBJ2-6, reads GAGVSQSPSNKVTEKGKDVELRCDPISGHTALYWYRQSLGQGLEFLIYFQGNSAPDKSGLPSDRFSAERTGGSVSTLTIQRTQQEDSAVYLCASSLVGGGLSGANVLTFGAGSRLTVL.

J is TRBJ1-1 and V is TRBV6-6, with D perhaps matching TRBD1 (5 bases). Germline V gene lookup returns CDR1 MNHNY and CDR2 SVGAGI (reference sequence). Deletions cut 5 bases from V and 0 bases from J, with 13 bases between. The CDR3 runs 15 residues. The CDR3 loop reads CASSKMTALNTEAFF. The DNA for the CDR3 is TGTGCCAGCAGTAAGATGACAGCCCTGAACACTGAAGCTTTCTTT.

There are a few counts of this clone. The chain recombines TRBV10-3 with TRBJ1-2; no definite D call. The CDR3 consists of 11 residues. Germline lookup yields CDR1 ENHRY and CDR2 SYGVKD. Here the CDR3 DNA reads TGTGCATCGGAGGGAAGCTATGGCTACACCTTC. Translated: CASEGSYGYTF.

This chain links TRBV7-9 with TRBJ2-7; 8 positions agree with TRBD2. The germline CDR1 and CDR2 sequences are SEHNR and FQNEAQ (reference sequence). Trimming at V came to 5 bases and at J to 6 bases, leaving 6 bases not matched to a gene. The CDR3 is 13 amino acids. The CDR3 bases are TGTGCCAGCAGCGCCGCGGGGGGTCTCGAGCAGTACTTC. It codes for CASSAAGGLEQYF.

The chain has TRBV4-1 and TRBJ1-1, with D uncertain. The germline V gene has CDR1 MGHRA and CDR2 YSYEKL. With 7 bases removed from V and 2 bases from J, the gap between germline ends came to 11 bases. The CDR3 totals 13 residues. Here the CDR3 DNA reads TGCGCCAGCACGCAACGCGCTAACACTGAAGCTTTCTTT. As protein: CASTQRANTEAFF.